Listed here are 26 T cell receptor beta chains from one sample, sequenced in a study of blood T cell repertoires in COVID-19. Assay: immunoSEQ multiplex PCR; the TCRdb copy retains only in-frame clones and omits some. The sample shows about 290,000 clones, approximately 89% of them seen only once. The source material was peripheral blood. The receptors were gathered from a woman younger than 45 with COVID-19, enrolled during active disease.

The chain couples TRBV5-1 to TRBJ2-1; unclear D gene. V lost 0 bases, J lost 6 bases, and 7 bases lay in between. CDR1 SGHRS and CDR2 YFSETQ come from the germline V gene. The length of the CDR3 is 13 residues. CDR3 in amino acids: CASSLEAVNEQFF. Here the CDR3 DNA reads TGCGCCAGCAGCTTGGAGGCGGTCAATGAGCAGTTCTTC.

This clone was recorded once. The genes are TRBV18 and TRBJ1-3, with 9 bases matching TRBD1. With V trimmed by 4 bases and J by 0 bases, 7 bases remained unmatched. Germline V CDR1 and CDR2: KGHSH, LQKENI. CDR3 length equals 17 residues. CDR3 coding DNA: TGTGCCAGCTCACGTTCGGGGACAGGGATCTCTGGAAACACCATATATTTT. Translation: CASSRSGTGISGNTIYF.

This rearrangement joins TRBV20-1 to TRBJ1-2, with D uncertain. Germline CDR1 reads DFQATT; CDR2 reads SNEGSKA (reference sequence). V lost 3 bases to trimming and J lost 5 bases, with 19 bases between them. The CDR3 contains 15 residues. This chain's CDR3 is CSASDTPGAGYGYTF. The CDR3 coding sequence is TGCAGTGCTAGTGATACACCCGGTGCGGGGTATGGCTACACCTTC.

This clone occurred a few times. This chain links TRBV3-1 (or the pseudogene TRBV3-2) with TRBJ2-7; TRBD2 agrees at 8 bases. V trimming: 4 bases; J trimming: 3 bases; junction bases outside the gene matches: 8. Germline V gene sequence: CDR1 LGHDT, CDR2 YNNKEL (reference sequence). The CDR3 spans 15 residues. In DNA form, the CDR3 reads TGTGCCAGCAGCCGTGGGGCGGGGGGCCACTACGAGCAGTACTTC. Translating it yields CASSRGAGGHYEQYF.

The chain employs TRBV15 and TRBJ2-2, with 8 bases aligning to TRBD2. Per germline, CDR1 LNHNV and CDR2 YYDKDF (reference sequence). The CDR3 spans 17 residues. The ends lost 0 bases at V and 5 bases at J; junction bases unmatched: 8. CDR3 protein: CATSRDRRGVWTGELFF. For the CDR3, the DNA is TGTGCCACCAGCAGAGATCGGCGGGGGGTCTGGACCGGGGAGCTGTTTTTT.

V and J are TRBV2 and TRBJ1-5; D uncertain. The V gene's germline CDR1 is SNHLY and CDR2 FYNNEI. The CDR3 sequence is 15 residues long. Trimming cost V 1 base and J 0 bases, with 7 bases left between them. CDR3 sequence: CASSEDSLSNQPQHF. In DNA, the CDR3 is TGTGCCAGCAGTGAAGACAGTCTTAGCAATCAGCCCCAGCATTTT.

This chain connects TRBV5-1 to TRBJ1-1, with TRBD1 as a possible D gene (5 bases). V lost 2 bases, J lost 1 base, and 15 bases lay in between. CDR3 size: 16 residues. Germline assignment: CDR1 SGHRS and CDR2 YFSETQ. The CDR3, as DNA: TGCGCCAGCAGCTTAGACGGAGGGGTTACGAACACTGAAGCTTTCTTT. Protein product: CASSLDGGVTNTEAFF.

The gene calls are TRBV30 and TRBJ2-5; 8 bases line up with TRBD2. This CDR3 is built from 13 residues. V dropped 4 bases and J dropped 4; count of bases not matched to a gene: 5. CDR1 GTSNPN and CDR2 SVGIG come from the germline V gene (reference sequence). CDR3 sequence reads: CAWTGGNGETQYF. CDR3 bases: TGTGCCTGGACGGGGGGGAATGGAGAGACCCAGTACTTC.

This sequence joins TRBV7-9 and TRBJ1-2; D gene ambiguous. Trimming removed 1 base from V and 5 bases from J, with 11 bases in between. CDR1 and CDR2 (germline): SEHNR, FQNEAQ (reference sequence). The CDR3 length is 14 residues. The CDR3 reads CASSLGAGLYGYTF. CDR3 DNA: TGTGCCAGCAGCTTAGGAGCAGGTCTTTATGGCTACACCTTC.

A note on this clone: Other DNA sequences in this specimen translate into the identical CDR3. The rearrangement links TRBV11-2 to TRBJ2-7, with 10 bases aligning to TRBD2. The CDR3 loop spans 14 amino acids. After removal of 8 bases from V and 4 bases from J, the junction contained 8 bases not matched to a gene. The germline gives CDR1 SGHAT, CDR2 FQNNGV. The CDR3 loop is CASGASGGDYEQYF. The DNA of the CDR3 is TGTGCCAGCGGGGCTAGCGGGGGTGATTACGAGCAGTACTTC.

The chain carries TRBV28 and TRBJ1-1; a possible D gene is TRBD1 (6 bases). Germline values: CDR1 MDHEN, CDR2 SYDVKM. This CDR3 comprises 13 residues. V shed 5 bases and J shed 11 bases, with 18 bases lying between them. The CDR3 region is CASSPRGGTKAFF. CDR3 sequence (DNA): TGTGCCAGCAGTCCCCGTGGGGGCACGAAGGCTTTCTTT.

V and J are TRBV7-9 and TRBJ1-6, with 10 nucleotides matching TRBD1. Germline V CDR1 and CDR2: SEHNR, FQNEAQ (reference sequence). V shed 4 bases, J shed 7 bases, and the junction held 10 bases outside the gene matches. This CDR3 has 17 residues. CDR3: CASSSPTGGAENSPLHF. Here the CDR3 DNA reads TGTGCCAGCAGCTCACCGACAGGGGGCGCAGAGAATTCACCCCTCCACTTT.

This chain connects TRBV19 to TRBJ2-1, with D hard to call. This CDR3 region has 13 residues. Trimming cost V 3 bases and J 5 bases, with 8 bases left between them. Germline CDR1 reads LNHDA; CDR2 reads SQIVND (reference sequence). The CDR3 reads CASSMSRNNEQFF. DNA for the CDR3: TGTGCCAGTAGTATGAGCAGGAACAATGAGCAGTTCTTC.

J is TRBJ2-2 and V is TRBV29-1, with 11 bases fitting TRBD2. This CDR3 contains 14 residues. The junction had 6 bases not matched to a gene; V was cut back by 6 bases and J by 6 bases. CDR1 and CDR2 (germline): SQVTM, ANQGSEA. The CDR3 coding sequence is TGCAGCGTACGACTAGCGGGGCAGGCCGGGGAGCTGTTTTTT. Its translation is CSVRLAGQAGELFF.

This clone was recorded only once. Other nucleotide sequences in the sample specify the same CDR3. The chain combines TRBV12-3 or TRBV12-4 with TRBJ2-7; D remains ambiguous. The CDR3 is made up of 12 amino acids. Between the trimmed V and J ends, which lost 3 bases and 4 bases, there was a span of 7 bases. CDR3: CASSFGSYEQYF. CDR3 bases: TGTGCCAGCAGTTTCGGGTCTTACGAGCAGTACTTC.

The rearrangement uses TRBV10-3 and TRBJ1-6; D is unclear. Trimming pared 9 bases from V and 0 bases from J, leaving 12 bases between. This CDR3 comprises 15 residues. Germline loops: CDR1 ENHRY, CDR2 SYGVKD. The CDR3 sequence: CAMSGGFSYNSPLHF. The CDR3 coding sequence is TGTGCCATGTCCGGCGGGTTCTCCTATAATTCACCCCTCCACTTT.

The gene calls are TRBV5-1 and TRBJ2-7; a possible D gene is TRBD2 (5 bases). V was cut by 0 bases and J by 2 bases, with 12 bases left in between. The CDR3 totals 15 residues. Germline lookup yields CDR1 SGHRS and CDR2 YFSETQ. The CDR3 DNA reads TGCGCCAGCAGCTTGGATCCGGGAAATACCTACGAGCAGTACTTC. As protein: CASSLDPGNTYEQYF. The full variable domain, completed using reference TRBV5-1 and TRBJ2-7, is KAGVTQTPRYLIKTRGQQVTLSCSPISGHRSVSWYQQTPGQGLQFLFEYFSETQRNKGNFPGRFSGRQFSNSRSEMNVSTLELGDSALYLCASSLDPGNTYEQYFGPGTRLTVT.

The chain links TRBV28 to TRBJ2-7; 7 positions agree with TRBD1. V lost 8 bases to trimming and J lost 0 bases; unmatched junction nucleotides: 19. The CDR3 spans 18 residues. CDR1 MDHEN and CDR2 SYDVKM come from the germline V gene. The CDR3 bases are TGTGCCAGCCTTGGTCTGAGAGCGGACAGGCGATACTCCTACGAGCAGTACTTC. It yields the protein CASLGLRADRRYSYEQYF. Filled out from reference TRBV28 and TRBJ2-7, the complete variable domain reads DVKVTQSSRYLVKRTGEKVFLECVQDMDHENMFWYRQDPGLGLRLIYFSYDVKMKEKGDIPEGYSVSREKKERFSLILESASTNQTSMYLCASLGLRADRRYSYEQYFGPGTRLTVT.

The chain couples TRBV28 to TRBJ2-1; 7 bases agree with TRBD1. The ends lost 4 bases at V and 6 bases at J; junction bases unmatched: 6. The germline gives CDR1 MDHEN, CDR2 SYDVKM. This CDR3 is 14 amino acids long. CDR3 protein: CASSSNYRGNEQFF. The DNA of the CDR3 is TGTGCCAGCAGTTCGAACTACAGGGGCAATGAGCAGTTCTTC.

J is TRBJ2-4 and V is TRBV28; 7 bases fit TRBD1. Trimming at V came to 4 bases and at J to 15 bases, leaving 12 bases not matched to a gene. There are 13 residues in the CDR3. The germline CDR1 and CDR2 sequences are MDHEN and SYDVKM. Written as DNA, the CDR3 is TGTGCCAGCAGTTCATTCGGACAGGTTAAGGTGTACTTC. Protein product: CASSSFGQVKVYF.

The gene calls are TRBV10-1 and TRBJ2-1; TRBD2 agrees at 7 bases. Trimming cost V 3 bases and J 6 bases; bases outside gene matches: 2. This CDR3 has 13 amino acids. In germline, CDR1 is WNHNN, CDR2 SYGVQD (reference sequence). CDR3 protein: CASSDGTINEQFF. For the CDR3, the DNA is TGCGCCAGCAGTGACGGGACTATCAATGAGCAGTTCTTC.

The chain carries TRBV4-1 and TRBJ2-2; unclear D gene. The CDR3 is made up of 11 amino acids. V shed 5 bases and J shed 6 bases, with 4 bases lying between them. The germline CDR1 and CDR2 sequences are MGHRA and YSYEKL. The CDR3 loop reads CASSVAGELFF. CDR3 nucleotide sequence: TGCGCCAGCAGCGTCGCCGGGGAGCTGTTTTTT.

Turning to this clone: The same CDR3 is also encoded by other DNA sequences in this sample. The chain has TRBV2 and TRBJ1-5, with 10 bases that match TRBD1. The length of the CDR3 is 13 residues. Germline loops: CDR1 SNHLY, CDR2 FYNNEI. The V and J ends lost 6 bases and 4 bases, in that order; junction bases with no gene match: 0. For the CDR3, the DNA is TGTGCCAGCAGGGACAGGGGGAATCAGCCCCAGCATTTT. As protein: CASRDRGNQPQHF.

The chain is built from TRBV5-6 and TRBJ2-7; no clear D. Germline assignment: CDR1 SGHDT and CDR2 YYEEEE. The germline V and J ends were trimmed by 0 bases and 1 base, with 14 bases remaining between them. The CDR3 is 16 residues long. DNA for the CDR3: TGTGCCAGCAGCTTGGGGATGAGGCCGGGTTCCTACGAGCAGTACTTC. Translated, it gives CASSLGMRPGSYEQYF.

The chain is built from TRBV5-6 and TRBJ1-1; a possible D gene is TRBD1 (5 bases). CDR1 and CDR2 from the germline V gene are SGHDT and YYEEEE. The CDR3 is 15 residues long. V was trimmed by 1 base and J by 4 bases, leaving 14 bases between them. The CDR3 nucleotides are TGTGCCAGCAGCTTGTGGGGACTGGGAGGCACTGAAGCTTTCTTT. As protein: CASSLWGLGGTEAFF.

The DNA of the CDR3 is TGTGCCAGCAGCAGTGCGGGGGGGCCCGATTACGGTGAGCAGTTCTTC. Translating gives CASSSAGGPDYGEQFF. V usage is TRBV5-4 and J usage is TRBJ2-1; 9 nucleotides align to TRBD2. V lost 4 bases and J lost 9; bases outside the gene matches: 14. There are 16 residues in the CDR3. Germline V CDR1 and CDR2: SGHNT, YYREEE (reference sequence). Together with reference TRBV5-4 and TRBJ2-1, the CDR3 gives the full variable domain: ETGVTQSPTHLIKTRGQQVTLRCSSQSGHNTVSWYQQALGQGPQFIFQYYREEENGRGNFPPRFSGLQFPNYSSELNVNALELDDSALYLCASSSAGGPDYGEQFFGPGTRLTVL.